The next 30 T cell receptor beta chains were all read from a single sample in a study of OX40 agonist ivuxolimab in advanced cancers. TCRdb's table, derived via immunoSEQ multiplex PCR, lists solely in-frame clones and lacks some. Altogether about 65,000 clones are present, more than 75% being singletons, with the ten largest covering approximately 0.39%. This specimen was CD4+ or CD8+ T cells sorted from blood, taken in a trial of the OX40 agonist ivuxolimab. The receptor source for this set is an adult with an advanced solid tumor such as melanoma, head and neck, liver or kidney cancer.

The chain recombines TRBV7-3 with TRBJ2-3; D is uncertain. V gave up 0 bases and J gave up 5 bases, with 15 bases separating them. There are 16 residues in the CDR3. Per germline, CDR1 SGHTA and CDR2 FQGTGA. The CDR3 DNA sequence: TGTGCCAGCAGCTTAACCGCCACAATAGCATTAGATACGCAGTATTTT. It translates to CASSLTATIALDTQYF.

The rearrangement joins TRBV11-2 to TRBJ2-5, with D possibly TRBD1 on 6 matching bases. This CDR3 region has 16 residues. The germline V gene has CDR1 SGHAT and CDR2 FQNNGV. With 5 bases removed from V and 2 bases from J, the gap between germline ends came to 18 bases. The CDR3 is CASSPRTRTVQETQYF. Here the CDR3 DNA reads TGTGCCAGCAGCCCGAGGACCCGGACAGTACAAGAGACCCAGTACTTC. The complete variable domain, with remaining parts taken from reference TRBV11-2 and TRBJ2-5, reads EAGVAQSPRYKIIEKRQSVAFWCNPISGHATLYWYQQILGQGPKLLIQFQNNGVVDDSQLPKDRFSAERLKGVDSTLKIQPAKLEDSAVYLCASSPRTRTVQETQYFGPGTRLLVL.

This clone was picked up a small number of times. The chain employs TRBV5-1 and TRBJ2-1; maybe TRBD2 (7 bases). Trimming removed 0 bases at V and 7 bases at J, with 14 bases between. Germline assignment: CDR1 SGHRS and CDR2 YFSETQ. The CDR3 spans 15 residues. The CDR3 nucleotides are TGCGCCAGCAGCTTGGATGGGGGGGCAGGGAATGAGCAGTTCTTC. This sequence encodes CASSLDGGAGNEQFF.

This rearrangement joins TRBV7-2 to TRBJ2-7, with D perhaps given as TRBD1 or TRBD2 (5 bases each). The CDR3 loop spans 15 amino acids. Looked up from germline, CDR1 is SGHTA and CDR2 is FQGNSA. V dropped 5 bases and J dropped 3 bases, with 17 bases sitting between them. CDR3 in amino acids: CASSPEGSGFYEQYF. In DNA form, the CDR3 reads TGTGCCAGCAGCCCAGAGGGGTCAGGGTTCTACGAGCAGTACTTC.

The genes are TRBV5-4 and TRBJ2-7; a weak D match, TRBD2 (6 bases). The CDR3 runs 14 residues. Trimming pared 0 bases from V and 3 bases from J, leaving 10 bases between. Per germline, CDR1 SGHNT and CDR2 YYREEE (reference sequence). CDR3 residues: CASSLGGRYYEQYF. CDR3 DNA sequence: TGTGCCAGCAGCTTGGGAGGGAGGTACTACGAGCAGTACTTC.

The chain uses TRBV10-3 and TRBJ2-5; TRBD1 matches 8 bases. This CDR3 region has 17 residues. J gave up 1 base and V 8 bases, and 15 bases lay outside the gene matches. Per germline, CDR1 ENHRY and CDR2 SYGVKD. The CDR3 DNA follows: TGTGCCATCGCGGACAGGGCGGTTGGGCTATTCCAAGAGACCCAGTACTTC. It encodes CAIADRAVGLFQETQYF.

This chain connects TRBV12-5 to TRBJ1-1; D gene unclear. The CDR3 runs to 15 residues. Per germline, CDR1 LGHNT and CDR2 FRNRAP. The V and J ends lost 4 bases and 6 bases respectively, with 18 bases between them. The CDR3 sequence is CASGSTRRLSAEAFF. CDR3 bases: TGTGCTAGTGGTTCTACCCGACGTCTTTCGGCTGAAGCTTTCTTT.

This clone was found once. The chain combines TRBV6-1 with TRBJ2-7; 7 nucleotides agree with TRBD2. The CDR3 is made up of 13 amino acids. V lost 4 bases, J lost 6 bases, and 6 bases stayed unmatched. The V gene's germline CDR1 is MNHNS and CDR2 SASEGT. In DNA form, the CDR3 reads TGTGCCAGCAGTGGGGGGGGAGAAGGCGAGCAGTACTTC. It yields the protein CASSGGGEGEQYF.

This clone was counted a single time. The chain is built from TRBV5-4 and TRBJ1-3, with 10 bases identical to TRBD1. The V gene's germline CDR1 is SGHNT and CDR2 YYREEE (reference sequence). Losses at the gene ends were 4 bases for V and 0 bases for J; bases not matched to a gene: 7. This CDR3 has 17 residues. As DNA, the CDR3 is TGTGCCAGCAGCCCGGGTGGGACAGGGGACTCTGGAAACACCATATATTTT. As protein: CASSPGGTGDSGNTIYF.

The chain combines TRBV11-3 with TRBJ2-2; 8 positions agree with TRBD1. The CDR3 sequence is 13 residues long. The J segment lost 4 bases and the V segment lost 8 bases, leaving 3 bases of the junction unmatched. CDR1 is SGHNT, CDR2 YENEEA, per germline. The CDR3 region has the DNA TGTGCCAGCGGGACAGGTCCCACCGGGGAGCTGTTTTTT. It specifies CASGTGPTGELFF.

The rearrangement uses TRBV27 and TRBJ1-2, with D hard to call. In germline, CDR1 is MNHEY, CDR2 SMNVEV (reference sequence). This CDR3 has 16 residues. V shed 2 bases and J shed 0 bases, with 13 bases lying between them. The CDR3 spells CASSLNALGTNYGYTF. In DNA, the CDR3 is TGTGCCAGCAGTTTAAACGCGCTCGGAACTAACTATGGCTACACCTTC.

The rearrangement uses TRBV4-1 and TRBJ1-2; 7 bases fit TRBD1. The CDR3 length is 18 residues. Germline V gene sequence: CDR1 MGHRA, CDR2 YSYEKL. V dropped 0 bases and J dropped 2; count of bases not matched to a gene: 12. The CDR3 loop is CASSQDLGRGQWNYGYTF. CDR3 DNA: TGCGCCAGCAGCCAAGATCTGGGTAGGGGACAGTGGAACTATGGCTACACCTTC.

V and J are TRBV6-5 and TRBJ1-1, with a possible D match to TRBD1 (5 bases). Germline CDR1 and CDR2: MNHEY and SVGAGI. Trimming left V 5 bases short and J 1 base short, with 14 bases between. The CDR3 runs 15 residues. The CDR3 DNA reads as TGTGCCAGCAGTACACCTCGGGGACGGAACACTGAAGCTTTCTTT. This encodes CASSTPRGRNTEAFF.

The chain links TRBV30 to TRBJ1-4; no firm D call. The CDR3 runs to 16 residues. The ends were cut back, 2 bases at V and 1 base at J, with 14 bases in the middle. Germline V gene sequence: CDR1 GTSNPN, CDR2 SVGIG (reference sequence). The CDR3 sequence is CAWSQRMGRTNEKLFF. CDR3 coding DNA: TGTGCCTGGAGTCAAAGGATGGGTCGAACTAATGAAAAACTGTTTTTT.

This clone was observed a handful of times. The chain links TRBV5-1 to TRBJ2-3, with D perhaps TRBD1 (5 bases). The V end was cut by 3 bases, the J end by 2 bases, with 13 bases between. CDR1 SGHRS and CDR2 YFSETQ come from the germline V gene. The CDR3 is 15 amino acids. The CDR3 loop is CASSSQTVPTDTQYF. The CDR3 bases are TGCGCCAGCAGCTCGCAGACAGTACCCACAGATACGCAGTATTTT.

This clone appeared a single time. This chain connects TRBV21-1 to TRBJ2-1. TRBV21-1 is a pseudogene. The CDR3 extends over 16 amino acids. This CDR3 is CASSKPQVAAYNEQFF. The CDR3 DNA reads TGTGCCAGCAGCAAACCCCAGGTAGCTGCCTACAATGAGCAGTTCTTC.

The rearrangement links TRBV30 to TRBJ2-7; D possibly matches TRBD1 or TRBD2 (6 bases each). Trimming took 2 bases from V and 0 from J, leaving 17 bases between them. The CDR3 has 16 residues. The V gene's germline CDR1 is GTSNPN and CDR2 SVGIG (reference sequence). The CDR3 DNA reads as TGTGCCTGGAGTTCTCCCGGGGGACACCGCTCCTACGAGCAGTACTTC. Translated: CAWSSPGGHRSYEQYF.

The chain is built from TRBV7-2 and TRBJ1-5; D is uncertain. The length of the CDR3 is 15 residues. V was pared by 0 bases and J by 2 bases, with 8 bases between. Germline V gene sequence: CDR1 SGHTA, CDR2 FQGNSA. CDR3 protein: CASSLAQYRNQPQHF. The CDR3 DNA is TGTGCCAGCAGCTTAGCACAGTACCGCAATCAGCCCCAGCATTTT.

The chain carries TRBV5-4 and TRBJ2-6; 12 nucleotides agree with TRBD1. Germline V gene data show CDR1 as SGHNT and CDR2 as YYREEE (reference sequence). Trimming took 3 bases from V and 3 from J; bases not matched to a gene: 7. CDR3 size: 18 residues. The CDR3 here is CASSSPGQGAFGANVLTF. Written as DNA, the CDR3 is TGTGCCAGCAGCTCCCCGGGACAGGGGGCTTTTGGGGCCAACGTCCTGACTTTC.

This clone was seen a few times. The chain carries TRBV5-1 and TRBJ1-6; D might be TRBD1 (6 bases). CDR1 SGHRS and CDR2 YFSETQ come from the germline V gene. The V end lost 4 bases, the J end lost 10 bases, and 15 bases lay between the germline ends. The CDR3 is 14 amino acids. The CDR3 loop is CASSATGSGSPLHF. The CDR3 DNA is TGCGCCAGCAGCGCCACAGGGTCGGGATCACCCCTCCACTTT.

The V call is TRBV2, the J call TRBJ2-7; either TRBD1 or TRBD2 may supply D (5 bases each). Deletions cut 8 bases from V and 0 bases from J, with 8 bases between. The CDR3 contains 12 residues. Per the germline V gene, CDR1 is SNHLY and CDR2 is FYNNEI. The DNA for the CDR3 is TGTGCCAGCGGGGGTGACTCCTACGAGCAGTACTTC. Amino acid sequence: CASGGDSYEQYF.

The rearrangement uses TRBV7-8 and TRBJ1-1; 10 nucleotides agree with TRBD1. The germline gives CDR1 SGHVS, CDR2 FQNEAQ. The V gene end was trimmed by 4 bases and the J gene end by 4 bases; junction bases not matched to a gene: 6. The CDR3 is made up of 15 amino acids. CDR3 loop: CASSWGDRGGTEAFF. CDR3 bases: TGTGCCAGCAGCTGGGGGGACAGGGGAGGCACTGAAGCTTTCTTT.

The chain employs TRBV19 and TRBJ1-5; tentatively, D is TRBD1 (5 bases). V was cut by 5 bases and J by 1 base, with 15 bases left in between. Germline lookup yields CDR1 LNHDA and CDR2 SQIVND (reference sequence). The CDR3 consists of 16 residues. The CDR3 DNA sequence: TGTGCCAGTAGTTCTTCCGGTAGACAGAGCAATCAGCCCCAGCATTTT. Protein product: CASSSSGRQSNQPQHF. Variable domain in full (rest from reference TRBV19 and TRBJ1-5): DGGITQSPKYLFRKEGQNVTLSCEQNLNHDAMYWYRQDPGQGLRLIYYSQIVNDFQKGDIAEGYSVSREKKESFPLTVTSAQKNPTAFYLCASSSSGRQSNQPQHFGDGTRLSIL.

The genes are TRBV5-1 and TRBJ2-3; 9 bases map to TRBD1. V lost 0 bases, J lost 4 bases, and 6 bases stayed unmatched. The CDR3 consists of 16 residues. Germline CDR1 is SGHRS and CDR2 is YFSETQ. CDR3 loop: CASSLEGQGGADTQYF. CDR3 DNA sequence: TGCGCCAGCAGCTTGGAGGGACAGGGAGGCGCAGATACGCAGTATTTT.

The rearrangement joins TRBV5-1 to TRBJ2-3; 8 bases agree with TRBD1. This CDR3 is built from 14 residues. V lost 3 bases and J lost 5; bases outside the gene matches: 5. CDR1 is SGHRS, CDR2 YFSETQ, per germline. DNA for the CDR3: TGCGCCAGCAGCTCCGGGACAGGAGTAGATACGCAGTATTTT. Translated, it gives CASSSGTGVDTQYF.

The chain is built from TRBV5-1 and TRBJ1-1; D may be TRBD1 (5 bases). The CDR3 has 14 amino acids. Between the trimmed V and J ends, which lost 0 bases and 3 bases, there was a span of 9 bases. Germline V gives CDR1 SGHRS, CDR2 YFSETQ. The CDR3 reads CASSLAGGDTEAFF. Written as DNA, the CDR3 is TGCGCCAGCAGCTTGGCCGGAGGGGACACTGAAGCTTTCTTT.

This clone has only one observation. The chain couples TRBV19 to TRBJ1-1; 7 positions agree with TRBD1. This CDR3 spans 14 amino acids. Germline lookup yields CDR1 LNHDA and CDR2 SQIVND (reference sequence). Unmatched junction bases numbered 5, after V lost 1 base and J lost 6 bases. CDR3 residues: CASSIALGTAEAFF. For the CDR3, the DNA is TGTGCCAGTAGTATAGCCCTCGGGACAGCTGAAGCTTTCTTT.

The chain uses TRBV7-2 and TRBJ1-4, with 9 bases aligning to TRBD1. This CDR3 contains 16 residues. Germline V gene lookup returns CDR1 SGHTA and CDR2 FQGNSA. V was clipped by 5 bases and J by 3 bases; unmatched bases: 7. This chain's CDR3 is CASSPRRTGANEKLFF. The CDR3 nucleotides are TGTGCCAGCAGCCCGAGACGGACAGGGGCTAATGAAAAACTGTTTTTT.

The DNA for the CDR3 is TGTGCCAGTAGTATCCTGCGGCAGCCCCAGCATTTT. Translated, it gives CASSILRQPQHF. V gene TRBV19 combines with J gene TRBJ1-5; D is unclear. This CDR3 has 12 residues. Germline assignment: CDR1 LNHDA and CDR2 SQIVND (reference sequence). Trimming stripped 3 bases from V and 7 bases from J, with 7 bases between.

This chain links TRBV19 with TRBJ1-2; 8 positions match TRBD1. With V trimmed by 5 bases and J by 8 bases, 13 bases remained unmatched. This CDR3 is 15 amino acids long. Germline lookup yields CDR1 LNHDA and CDR2 SQIVND (reference sequence). The CDR3 DNA sequence: TGTGCCAGTAGTTATCAGGACAGGGCGAGTAGAGGCTACACCTTC. This sequence encodes CASSYQDRASRGYTF. The whole variable domain, remainder taken from reference TRBV19 and TRBJ1-2, is DGGITQSPKYLFRKEGQNVTLSCEQNLNHDAMYWYRQDPGQGLRLIYYSQIVNDFQKGDIAEGYSVSREKKESFPLTVTSAQKNPTAFYLCASSYQDRASRGYTFGSGTRLTVV.